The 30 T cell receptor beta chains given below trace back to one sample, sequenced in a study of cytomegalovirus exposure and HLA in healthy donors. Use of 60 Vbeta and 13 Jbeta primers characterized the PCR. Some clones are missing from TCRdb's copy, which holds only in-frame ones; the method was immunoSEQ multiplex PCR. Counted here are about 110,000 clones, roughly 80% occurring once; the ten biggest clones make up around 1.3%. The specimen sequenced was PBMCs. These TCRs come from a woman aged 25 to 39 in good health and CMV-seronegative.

CDR3 sequence reads: CASSQQTGFEAFF. CDR3 nucleotide sequence: TGTGCCAGCAGTCAACAGACAGGTTTTGAAGCTTTCTTT. This chain connects TRBV28 to TRBJ1-1; D might be TRBD1 (6 bases). The CDR3 runs 13 residues. The ends were cut back, 5 bases at V and 7 bases at J, with 14 bases in the middle. Germline-derived CDR1 and CDR2 are MDHEN and SYDVKM.

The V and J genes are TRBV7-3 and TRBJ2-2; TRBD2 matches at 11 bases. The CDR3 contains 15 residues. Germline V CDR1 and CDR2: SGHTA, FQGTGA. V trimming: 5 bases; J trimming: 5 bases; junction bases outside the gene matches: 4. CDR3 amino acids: CASSQLAGVTGELFF. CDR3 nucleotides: TGTGCCAGCAGCCAACTAGCGGGAGTAACCGGGGAGCTGTTTTTT.

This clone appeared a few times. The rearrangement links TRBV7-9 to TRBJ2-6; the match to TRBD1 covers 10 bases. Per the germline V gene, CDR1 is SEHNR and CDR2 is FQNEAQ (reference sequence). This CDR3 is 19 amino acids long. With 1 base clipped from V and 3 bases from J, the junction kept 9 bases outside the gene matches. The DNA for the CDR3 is TGTGCCAGCAGCTTAGTGCGACAGGGGGCTCTGAGTGGGGCCAACGTCCTGACTTTC. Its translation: CASSLVRQGALSGANVLTF.

CDR3 protein: CASSLTSGGNEQFF. CDR3 bases: TGTGCCAGCAGCTTGACTAGCGGGGGGAATGAGCAGTTCTTC. The chain combines TRBV5-4 with TRBJ2-1, with 12 bases identical to TRBD2. CDR3 length: 14 residues. The junction had 0 bases not matched to a gene; V was cut back by 1 base and J by 7 bases. Germline V CDR1 and CDR2: SGHNT, YYREEE (reference sequence).

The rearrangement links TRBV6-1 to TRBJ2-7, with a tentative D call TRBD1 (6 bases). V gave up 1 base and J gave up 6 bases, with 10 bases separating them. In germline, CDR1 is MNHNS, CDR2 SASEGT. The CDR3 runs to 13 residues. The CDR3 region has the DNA TGTGCCAGCAGTGAAGTCCCCAGGGGCGAGCAGTACTTC. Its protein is CASSEVPRGEQYF.

The CDR3: CAWSVPGISNQPQHF. CDR3 sequence (DNA): TGTGCCTGGAGTGTACCGGGGATTAGCAATCAGCCCCAGCATTTT. The chain is built from TRBV30 and TRBJ1-5; D is unresolved. This CDR3 has 15 amino acids. V dropped 0 bases and J dropped 0 bases, with 9 bases sitting between them. Germline values: CDR1 GTSNPN, CDR2 SVGIG (reference sequence).

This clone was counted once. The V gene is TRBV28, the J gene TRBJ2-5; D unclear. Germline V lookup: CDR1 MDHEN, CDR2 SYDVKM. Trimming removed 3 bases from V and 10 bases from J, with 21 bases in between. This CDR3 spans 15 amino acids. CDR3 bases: TGTGCCAGCAGTTTCTACGGTCCTACCGAATTGTTCCAGTACTTC. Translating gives CASSFYGPTELFQYF.

Here the CDR3 reads CASSPDPGIEQYF. CDR3 bases: TGTGCCAGCAGTCCCGACCCCGGGATCGAGCAGTACTTC. The chain employs TRBV27 and TRBJ2-7; a weak D match, TRBD2 (5 bases). Germline values: CDR1 MNHEY, CDR2 SMNVEV (reference sequence). V lost 5 bases and J lost 6, with 14 bases in between. The length of the CDR3 is 13 residues.

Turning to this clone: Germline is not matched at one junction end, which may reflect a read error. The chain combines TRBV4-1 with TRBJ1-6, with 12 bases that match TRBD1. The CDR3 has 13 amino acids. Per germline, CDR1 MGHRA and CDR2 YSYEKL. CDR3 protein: CASSQVPGDRGHF. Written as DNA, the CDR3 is TGCGCCAGCAGCCAAGTCCCCGGGGACAGGGGGCATTTT.

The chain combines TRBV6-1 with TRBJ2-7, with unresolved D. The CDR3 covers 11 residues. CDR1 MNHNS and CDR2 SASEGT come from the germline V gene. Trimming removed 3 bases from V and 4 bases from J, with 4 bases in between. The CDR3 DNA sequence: TGTGCCAGCAGTGACGGTTACGAGCAGTACTTC. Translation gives CASSDGYEQYF.

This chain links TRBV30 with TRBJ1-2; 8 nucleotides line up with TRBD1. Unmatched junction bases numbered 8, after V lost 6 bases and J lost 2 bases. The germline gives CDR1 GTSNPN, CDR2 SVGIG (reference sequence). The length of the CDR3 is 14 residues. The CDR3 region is CACPDRVANYGYTF. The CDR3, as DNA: TGTGCCTGTCCGGACAGGGTGGCCAACTATGGCTACACCTTC.

The CDR3 DNA is TGTGCCAGCAGCCCGGGACTAGCCTACAATGAGCAGTTCTTC. Translated: CASSPGLAYNEQFF. The chain links TRBV6-5 to TRBJ2-1, with TRBD2 identical over 8 bases. The CDR3 totals 14 residues. V shed 6 bases, J shed 2 bases, and the junction held 3 bases outside the gene matches. Germline CDR1 is MNHEY and CDR2 is SVGAGI.

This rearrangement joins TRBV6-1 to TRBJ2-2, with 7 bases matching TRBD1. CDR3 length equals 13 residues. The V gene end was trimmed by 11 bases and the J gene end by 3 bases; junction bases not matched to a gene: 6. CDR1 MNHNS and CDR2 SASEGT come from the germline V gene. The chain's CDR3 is CAGWDRHTGELFF. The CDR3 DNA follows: TGTGCCGGCTGGGACAGACACACCGGGGAGCTGTTTTTT.

The CDR3 is CASSQVDTYEQYF. CDR3 coding DNA: TGTGCCAGCAGCCAAGTGGACACCTACGAGCAGTACTTC. The chain employs TRBV4-2 and TRBJ2-7, with D perhaps matching TRBD1 (5 bases). The CDR3 has 13 residues. V shed 1 base and J shed 2 bases, with 6 bases lying between them. CDR1 and CDR2 (germline): LGHNA, YNFKEQ.

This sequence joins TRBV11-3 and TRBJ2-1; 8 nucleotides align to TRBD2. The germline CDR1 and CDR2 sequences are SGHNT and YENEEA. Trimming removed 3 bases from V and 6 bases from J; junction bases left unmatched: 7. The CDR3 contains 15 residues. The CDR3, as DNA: TGTGCCAGCAGCTTCAGCGGGAGCCGTACCAATGAGCAGTTCTTC. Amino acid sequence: CASSFSGSRTNEQFF. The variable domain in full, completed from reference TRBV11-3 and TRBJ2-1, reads EAGVVQSPRYKIIEKKQPVAFWCNPISGHNTLYWYLQNLGQGPELLIRYENEEAVDDSQLPKDRFSAERLKGVDSTLKIQPAELGDSAVYLCASSFSGSRTNEQFFGPGTRLTVL.

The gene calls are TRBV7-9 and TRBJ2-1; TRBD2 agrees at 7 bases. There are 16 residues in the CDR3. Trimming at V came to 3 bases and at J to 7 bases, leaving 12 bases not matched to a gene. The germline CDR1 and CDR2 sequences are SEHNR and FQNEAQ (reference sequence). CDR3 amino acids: CASSFTPGLTVNEQFF. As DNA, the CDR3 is TGTGCCAGCAGCTTTACACCGGGACTAACAGTTAATGAGCAGTTCTTC.

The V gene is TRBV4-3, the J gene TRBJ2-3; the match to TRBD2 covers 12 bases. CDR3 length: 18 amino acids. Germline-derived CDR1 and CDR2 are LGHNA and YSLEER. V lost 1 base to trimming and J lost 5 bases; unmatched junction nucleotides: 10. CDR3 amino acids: CASSQVLRLAGEVDTQYF. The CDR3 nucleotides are TGCGCCAGCAGCCAAGTTCTGAGACTAGCGGGAGAGGTAGATACGCAGTATTTT.

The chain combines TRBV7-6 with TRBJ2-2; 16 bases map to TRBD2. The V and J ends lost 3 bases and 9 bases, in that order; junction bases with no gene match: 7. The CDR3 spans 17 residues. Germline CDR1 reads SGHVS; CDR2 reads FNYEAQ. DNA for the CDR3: TGTGCCAGCAGCTTCGCCGGGACTAGCGGGGGGGCTTGGGAGCTGTTTTTT. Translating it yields CASSFAGTSGGAWELFF.

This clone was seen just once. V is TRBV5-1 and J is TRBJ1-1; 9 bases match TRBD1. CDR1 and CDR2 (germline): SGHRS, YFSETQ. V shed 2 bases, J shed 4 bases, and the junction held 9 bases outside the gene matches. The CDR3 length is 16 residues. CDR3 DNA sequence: TGCGCCAGCAGCTTCAAACCCGGGACAGGGTCCACTGAAGCTTTCTTT. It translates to CASSFKPGTGSTEAFF.

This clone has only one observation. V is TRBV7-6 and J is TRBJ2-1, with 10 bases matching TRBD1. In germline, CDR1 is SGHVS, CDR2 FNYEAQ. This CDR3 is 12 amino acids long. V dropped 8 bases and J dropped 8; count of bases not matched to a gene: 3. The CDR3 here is CASGTGAYEQFF. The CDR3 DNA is TGTGCCAGCGGGACAGGGGCGTATGAGCAGTTCTTC.

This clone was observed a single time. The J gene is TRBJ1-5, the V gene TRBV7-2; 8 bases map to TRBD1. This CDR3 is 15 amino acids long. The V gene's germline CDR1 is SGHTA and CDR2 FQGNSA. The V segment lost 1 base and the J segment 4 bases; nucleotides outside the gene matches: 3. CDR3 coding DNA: TGTGCCAGCAGCTTAGGATGGACAGGGAATCAGCCCCAGCATTTT. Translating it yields CASSLGWTGNQPQHF.

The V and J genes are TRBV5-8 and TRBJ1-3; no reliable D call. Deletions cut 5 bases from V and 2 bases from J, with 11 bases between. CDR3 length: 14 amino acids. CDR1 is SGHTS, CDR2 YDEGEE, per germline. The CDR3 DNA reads TGTGCCAGCAGGGCACAAGCGACTGGAAACACCATATATTTT. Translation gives CASRAQATGNTIYF.

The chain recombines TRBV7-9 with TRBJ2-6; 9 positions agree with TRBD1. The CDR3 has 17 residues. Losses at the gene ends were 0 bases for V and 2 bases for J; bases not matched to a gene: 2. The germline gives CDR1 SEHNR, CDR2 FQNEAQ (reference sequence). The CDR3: CASSLAGTGTGANVLTF. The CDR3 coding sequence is TGTGCCAGCAGCTTAGCCGGGACAGGGACTGGGGCCAACGTCCTGACTTTC.

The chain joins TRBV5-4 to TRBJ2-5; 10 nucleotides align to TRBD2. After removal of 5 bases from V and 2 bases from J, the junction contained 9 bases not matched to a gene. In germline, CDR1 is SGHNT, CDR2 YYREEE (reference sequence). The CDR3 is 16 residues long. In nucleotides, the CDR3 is TGTGCCAGCAGATCACGGCAAGCGGGAGGGCAAGAGACCCAGTACTTC. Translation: CASRSRQAGGQETQYF.

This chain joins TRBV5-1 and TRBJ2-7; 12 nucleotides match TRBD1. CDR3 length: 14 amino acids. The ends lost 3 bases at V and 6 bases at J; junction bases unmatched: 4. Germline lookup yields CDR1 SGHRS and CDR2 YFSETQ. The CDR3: CASSSRDRGLEQYF. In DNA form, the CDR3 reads TGCGCCAGCAGCTCGAGGGACAGGGGGCTCGAGCAGTACTTC.

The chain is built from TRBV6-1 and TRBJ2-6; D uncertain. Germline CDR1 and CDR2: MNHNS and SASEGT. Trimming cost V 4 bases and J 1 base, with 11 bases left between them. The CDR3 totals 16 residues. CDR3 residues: CASSAWVGSGANVLTF. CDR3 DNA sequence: TGTGCCAGCAGTGCCTGGGTCGGGTCTGGGGCCAACGTCCTGACTTTC.

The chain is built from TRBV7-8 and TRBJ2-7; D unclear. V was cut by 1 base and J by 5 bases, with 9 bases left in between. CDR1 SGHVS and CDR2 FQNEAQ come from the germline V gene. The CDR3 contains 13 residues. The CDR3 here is CASSLDHMDEQYF. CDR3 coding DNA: TGTGCCAGCAGCTTAGATCACATGGACGAGCAGTACTTC.

DNA of the CDR3: TGTGCCACCAGCAGAGACCTGGGGAGCTACGAGCAGTACTTC. Its protein is CATSRDLGSYEQYF. The rearrangement links TRBV15 to TRBJ2-7, with D perhaps TRBD2 (5 bases). The CDR3 loop spans 14 amino acids. The germline V gene encodes CDR1 LNHNV and CDR2 YYDKDF (reference sequence). V gave up 0 bases and J gave up 3 bases, with 9 bases separating them.

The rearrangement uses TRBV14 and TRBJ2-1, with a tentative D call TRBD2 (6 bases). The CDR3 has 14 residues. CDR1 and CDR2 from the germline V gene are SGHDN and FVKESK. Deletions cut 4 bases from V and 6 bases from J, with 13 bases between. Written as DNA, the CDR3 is TGTGCCAGCAGCCCCACGCGGGGATTCAATGAGCAGTTCTTC. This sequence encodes CASSPTRGFNEQFF.

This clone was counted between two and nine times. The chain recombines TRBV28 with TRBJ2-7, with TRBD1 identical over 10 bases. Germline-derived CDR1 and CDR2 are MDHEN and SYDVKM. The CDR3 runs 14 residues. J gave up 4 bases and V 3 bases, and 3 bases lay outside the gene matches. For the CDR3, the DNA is TGTGCCAGCAGTTTGGGACAGGGGTCGTACGAGCAGTACTTC. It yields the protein CASSLGQGSYEQYF.